This TCR beta chain was documented in a study of T cells in Graves' hyperthyroidism and ophthalmopathy. TCR beta CDR3 regions were amplified from RNA transcripts. When the TCR CDR3 underwent first-round RT-PCR, the HTBI primer set was used. TCRdb recomputed calls from the multiplex PCR reads with MiXCR, one row per CDR3 protein. The repertoire holds around 300,000 distinct CDR3 sequences, about 14% seen once, with 20% to 25% in the top ten. CDR3 length equals 11 residues. Trimming removed 1 base at V and 3 bases at J, with 4 bases between. The germline V gene has CDR1 SQVTM and CDR2 ANQGSEA. This clonotype was seen a handful of times.

This chain uses TRBV29-1 with TRBJ2-7, with no clear D. This clonotype originated in a woman in her thirties with Graves' hyperthyroidism. Specimen: blood. The CDR3 protein is CSVEGDYEQYF. For the CDR3, the DNA is TGCAGCGTTGAAGGCGACTACGAGCAGTACTTC.